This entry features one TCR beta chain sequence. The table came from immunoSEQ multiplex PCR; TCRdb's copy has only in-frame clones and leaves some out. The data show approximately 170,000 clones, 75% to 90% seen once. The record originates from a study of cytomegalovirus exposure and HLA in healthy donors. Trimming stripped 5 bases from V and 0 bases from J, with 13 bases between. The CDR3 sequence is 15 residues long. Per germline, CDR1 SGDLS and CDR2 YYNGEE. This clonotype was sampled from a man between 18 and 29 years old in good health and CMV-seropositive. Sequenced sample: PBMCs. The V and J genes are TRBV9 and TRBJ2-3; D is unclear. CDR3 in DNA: TGTGCCAGCAGACTGACTGCCGCTAGCACAGATACGCAGTATTTT. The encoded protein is CASRLTAASTDTQYF.